This entry features one TCR beta chain sequence. This record belongs to a study of blood T cell repertoires in COVID-19. Study-wide context: Specimens from acute and convalescent COVID-19 originated in the United States, Italy and Spain.

Germline V CDR1 and CDR2: DFQATT, SNEGSKA (reference sequence). CDR3 size: 16 residues. The V segment lost 3 bases and the J segment 9 bases; nucleotides outside the gene matches: 10. TCRdb's copy holds only in-frame clones and misses some; the assay was immunoSEQ multiplex PCR. The sample records tens of thousands of clones, over 70% being singletons. The chain uses TRBV20-1 and TRBJ2-1; 14 positions match TRBD2. The sequencing input was peripheral blood. The TCR sequence derives from a human donor in a cohort sampled during active COVID-19. CDR3 DNA sequence: TGCAGTGCTAGTGCGGGGACTAGCGGGAGAAGTAGTGAGCAGTTCTTC. Amino acids: CSASAGTSGRSSEQFF.